The table lists the clone carrying this TCR beta chain with a few counts. Its matching antigen is unknown. The data derive from a study of T cell repertoires in cytomegalovirus infection. Turning to the study itself: Matching HLA type, along with CMV infection, was indicated by public TCR beta signatures. General study points: CMV carriers with the relevant HLA were identified by cumulative public TCR beta family frequency. HLA-C-restricted CMV-specific TCR beta clonotypes prevailed in the ex vivo response.

In TCRdb, the reads were re-called with MiXCR into one record per CDR3 protein. The sample contains 200,000 to 300,000 distinct CDR3 sequences, less than 9.5% of which appear only once. V gave up 4 bases and J gave up 6 bases, with 11 bases separating them. CDR1 and CDR2 (germline): DFQATT, SNEGSKA (reference sequence). This CDR3 has 12 amino acids. The chain joins TRBV20-1 to TRBJ2-3; perhaps TRBD1 as D (5 bases). This sequence was found in a human donor in good health (CMV status not recorded). Some clones in this sample may be carry-over from other donors' samples. The sample consisted of PBMCs. The CDR3 reads CSAKGPGDTQYF. DNA of the CDR3: TGCAGTGCTAAGGGGCCCGGGGATACGCAGTATTTT.